These T cell receptor beta chains were read from a single sample in a study of blood T cell repertoires in COVID-19. Produced via immunoSEQ multiplex PCR; TCRdb's table is partial and in-frame only. The sample includes 150,000 to 200,000 clones, 81% of them seen just once. Sequencing was done on a sample of peripheral blood. Source of these receptors: a man aged 55 to 70 with active or convalescent COVID-19. Each CDR3 is given with its conserved first and last residue. The D gene is left open where the match is weak. Rows may omit the clone size; those that give it use once, few, many or a size class.

J: TRBJ1-3; D: TRBD1; size: NA; V: TRBV11-3; DNA: TGTGCCAGCAGCCCGGGGACAGGGGCTGGAAACACCATATATTTT; CDR3: CASSPGTGAGNTIYF
J: TRBJ1-3; D: NA; size: NA; V: TRBV19; DNA: TGTGCCAGTAGCAACAGTGGAAACACCATATATTTT; CDR3: CASSNSGNTIYF
J: TRBJ2-3; D: NA; size: NA; V: TRBV28; DNA: TGTGCCAGCGTGGGGCGGCCGCTCACAGATACGCAGTATTTT; CDR3: CASVGRPLTDTQYF
J: TRBJ2-7; D: TRBD1; size: NA; V: TRBV27; DNA: TGTGCCAGCAGTCCACCCCTAGCAACAGGGGGACCCCCCTCCTACGAGCAGTACTTC; CDR3: CASSPPLATGGPPSYEQYF
J: TRBJ2-7; D: TRBD1; size: NA; V: TRBV11-2; DNA: TGTGCCAGCAGCTTAACCGGACAGGGGCCCTACGAGCAGTACTTC; CDR3: CASSLTGQGPYEQYF
J: TRBJ2-2; D: NA; size: NA; V: TRBV5-4; DNA: TGTGCCAGCAGCTTTCGTCTAGGGGGAACCGGGGAGCTGTTTTTT; CDR3: CASSFRLGGTGELFF
J: TRBJ2-3; D: NA; size: once; V: TRBV11-1; DNA: TGTGCCAGCAGCTTGGGCTCTCTCGCGCAGTATTTT; CDR3: CASSLGSLAQYF
J: TRBJ1-2; D: TRBD1; size: once; V: TRBV5-1; DNA: TGCGCCAGCAGCTTGGCGGGGGTCAGGGGGCAAGATGGCTACACCTTC; CDR3: CASSLAGVRGQDGYTF
J: TRBJ2-3; D: NA; size: NA; V: TRBV6-5; DNA: TGTGCCAGCAGGAACTCTAACACAGATACGCAGTATTTT; CDR3: CASRNSNTDTQYF
J: TRBJ2-7; D: NA; size: NA; V: TRBV6-5; DNA: TGTGCCAGCAGTTACTCTCCCAGGCCGATACTCTACGAGCAGTACTTC; CDR3: CASSYSPRPILYEQYF
J: TRBJ1-1; D: TRBD1; size: NA; V: TRBV5-1; DNA: TGCGCCAGCAGCTTGTTGACAGGGACGAACACTGAAGCTTTCTTT; CDR3: CASSLLTGTNTEAFF
J: TRBJ2-3; D: TRBD2; size: NA; V: TRBV6-5; DNA: TGTGCCAGCAGTTACATGGGACTAGCGGGAGCCCATACGCAGTATTTT; CDR3: CASSYMGLAGAHTQYF